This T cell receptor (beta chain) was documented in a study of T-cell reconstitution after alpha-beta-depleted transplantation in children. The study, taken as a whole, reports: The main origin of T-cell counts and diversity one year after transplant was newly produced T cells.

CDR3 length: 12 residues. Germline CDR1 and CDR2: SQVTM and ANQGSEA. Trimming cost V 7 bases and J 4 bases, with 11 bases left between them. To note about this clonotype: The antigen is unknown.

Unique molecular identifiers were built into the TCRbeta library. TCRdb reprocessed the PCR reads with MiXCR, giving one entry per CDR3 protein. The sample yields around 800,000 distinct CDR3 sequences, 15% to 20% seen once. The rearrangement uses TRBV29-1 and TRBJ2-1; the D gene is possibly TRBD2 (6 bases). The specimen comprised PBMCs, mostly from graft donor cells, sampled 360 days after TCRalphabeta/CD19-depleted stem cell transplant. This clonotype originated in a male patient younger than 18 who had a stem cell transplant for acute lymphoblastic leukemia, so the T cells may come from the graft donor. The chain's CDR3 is CSEAGIYNEQFF. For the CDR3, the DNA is TGCAGCGAGGCGGGGATATACAATGAGCAGTTCTTC.